This passage covers 25 T cell receptor beta chains from one sample sequenced in a study of T-cell reconstitution after alpha-beta-depleted transplantation in children. Study-level points and caveats: The main origin of T-cell counts and diversity one year after transplant was newly produced T cells.

Their cognate antigens are unknown. Using unique molecular identifiers, the investigators prepared the TCRbeta library. Using its own MiXCR run on the PCR reads, TCRdb lists one record per CDR3 protein. Counted here are about 300,000 distinct CDR3 sequences, roughly 8.2% occurring once; the ten biggest clones make up around 9.8%. The sequencing here drew on peripheral blood, taken 360 days after TCRalphabeta/CD19-depleted stem cell transplant. These receptors all stem from a female patient aged 2-9 years who had a stem cell transplant for Fanconi anemia, so the T cells may come from the graft donor.

The sample holds many counts of this clonotype. The chain couples TRBV5-4 to TRBJ2-2; maybe TRBD2 (6 bases). The germline V gene has CDR1 SGHNT and CDR2 YYREEE (reference sequence). V lost 2 bases and J lost 4, with 9 bases in between. This CDR3 has 14 residues. CDR3 nucleotide sequence: TGTGCCAGCAGCTTTGGGGGGATCACCGGGGAGCTGTTTTTT. It codes for CASSFGGITGELFF. Based on the CDR3 plus reference TRBV5-4 and TRBJ2-2, the full variable domain is ETGVTQSPTHLIKTRGQQVTLRCSSQSGHNTVSWYQQALGQGPQFIFQYYREEENGRGNFPPRFSGLQFPNYSSELNVNALELDDSALYLCASSFGGITGELFFGEGSRLTVL.

V usage is TRBV7-6 and J usage is TRBJ2-1; no clear D gene. V was cut by 5 bases and J by 0 bases, with 14 bases left in between. The CDR3 covers 16 residues. Germline-derived CDR1 and CDR2 are SGHVS and FNYEAQ. The CDR3 here is CASSLQHGFSYNEQFF. In nucleotides, the CDR3 is TGTGCCAGCAGCCTACAACATGGTTTCTCCTACAATGAGCAGTTCTTC.

This clonotype has only a few counts. V gene TRBV11-1 combines with J gene TRBJ2-2; the match to TRBD2 covers 10 bases. The CDR3 has 19 amino acids. Germline V gives CDR1 SGHAT, CDR2 FQDESV (reference sequence). V lost 2 bases, J lost 2 bases, and 11 bases stayed unmatched. As DNA, the CDR3 is TGTGCCAGCAGCTTACCTTGGATGCTAGCGGGAGTTAACACCGGGGAGCTGTTTTTT. Encoded protein: CASSLPWMLAGVNTGELFF.

Many counts were recorded for this clonotype. Relative to the germline gene, one junction end is altered; a read error may explain this. The chain couples TRBV11-2 to TRBJ2-1; 8 bases align to TRBD1. The CDR3 runs to 18 residues. Germline-derived CDR1 and CDR2 are SGHAT and FQNNGV. The CDR3 here is CASTLWRRSGQVSNEQFF. The CDR3 nucleotides are TGTGCCAGCACCTTATGGAGACGGTCGGGACAGGTATCCAATGAGCAGTTCTTC.

The DNA of the CDR3 is TGTGCCTGGAGTGTTGGCTTCACTAGCACAGATACGCAGTATTTT. Translated, it gives CAWSVGFTSTDTQYF. The rearrangement links TRBV30 to TRBJ2-3; no clear D gene. The CDR3 extends over 15 amino acids. Germline V gene data show CDR1 as GTSNPN and CDR2 as SVGIG (reference sequence). V shed 0 bases and J shed 0 bases, with 10 bases lying between them.

This clonotype was recorded at least ten times. V usage is TRBV20-1 and J usage is TRBJ2-7; D may be TRBD1 or TRBD2 (5 bases each). CDR3 length: 16 amino acids. With 4 bases removed from V and 0 bases from J, the gap between germline ends came to 19 bases. The germline V gene encodes CDR1 DFQATT and CDR2 SNEGSKA (reference sequence). CDR3 DNA: TGCAGTGCTAATGGGGGAATGGTGGGCAGCTCCTACGAGCAGTACTTC. Encoded protein: CSANGGMVGSSYEQYF.

This clonotype was found many times. This rearrangement joins TRBV21-1 to TRBJ2-7; TRBD1, as called in the table, went unchecked against the DNA. TRBV21-1 is a pseudogene segment. The CDR3 is 13 amino acids. In nucleotides, the CDR3 is TGTGCCAGCAGCCAGGACAGGGGCTACGAGCAGTACGTC. Translated, it gives CASSQDRGYEQYV.

This clonotype was detected ten times or more. The V and J genes are TRBV12-3 or TRBV12-4 and TRBJ1-2, with 8 bases aligning to TRBD1. The CDR3 is 15 amino acids. With V trimmed by 6 bases and J by 1 base, 7 bases remained unmatched. CDR3 coding DNA: TGTGCCAGCAGGCCGGACAGGGCCTATAACTATGGCTACACCTTC. Encoded protein: CASRPDRAYNYGYTF.

This clonotype appeared many times. As DNA, the CDR3 is TGCGCCAGCAGCTATGGACTAGCGGAATCGTCGGATACGCAGTATTTT. Translated: CASSYGLAESSDTQYF. The J gene is TRBJ2-3, the V gene TRBV5-1; 10 nucleotides match TRBD2. V dropped 3 bases and J dropped 6; count of bases not matched to a gene: 10. Germline CDR1 is SGHRS and CDR2 is YFSETQ. The CDR3 is 16 amino acids.

Many counts were recorded for this clonotype. J is TRBJ1-4 and V is TRBV10-2, with D maybe TRBD1 (6 bases). Germline values: CDR1 WSHSY, CDR2 SAAADI. Trimming took off 10 bases at V and 3 bases at J, with 12 bases between the two ends. This CDR3 contains 13 residues. The CDR3 DNA is TGCGCCACTACAGGGATGGCTAATGAAAAACTGTTTTTT. Translated, it gives CATTGMANEKLFF.

This clonotype was seen only a few times. The chain is built from TRBV6-5 and TRBJ2-7; 13 bases agree with TRBD2. V was clipped by 2 bases and J by 7 bases; unmatched bases: 8. The germline CDR1 and CDR2 sequences are MNHEY and SVGAGI. The CDR3 runs to 16 residues. The CDR3 nucleotides read TGTGCCAGCAGTTACACTCGGGGACTAGCGGGATGGGAGCAGTACTTC. This sequence encodes CASSYTRGLAGWEQYF.

This chain uses TRBV6-1 with TRBJ1-1, with TRBD1 as a possible D gene (6 bases). The germline V gene encodes CDR1 MNHNS and CDR2 SASEGT. V lost 6 bases and J 1 base, leaving 12 bases between the germline ends. This CDR3 spans 14 amino acids. The CDR3 is CASRTLDRNTEAFF. In DNA form, the CDR3 reads TGTGCCAGCAGGACTTTGGACAGGAACACTGAAGCTTTCTTT.

This clonotype was seen at least ten times. The rearrangement uses TRBV7-3 and TRBJ1-1, with D maybe TRBD1 (5 bases). This CDR3 is built from 15 residues. CDR1 and CDR2 from the germline V gene are SGHTA and FQGTGA. Trimming removed 3 bases from V and 2 bases from J, with 13 bases in between. The DNA of the CDR3 is TGTGCCAGCAGCTTCGATGGGGGGGAAAACACTGAAGCTTTCTTT. It specifies CASSFDGGENTEAFF.

Ten or more counts support this clonotype. The V gene is TRBV18, the J gene TRBJ1-1, with 7 positions matching TRBD1. CDR1 is KGHSH and CDR2 is LQKENI in the germline V gene. V dropped 3 bases and J dropped 0; count of bases not matched to a gene: 1. There are 14 residues in the CDR3. As DNA, the CDR3 is TGTGCCAGCTCACCGGGACAGATGAACACTGAAGCTTTCTTT. Its translation is CASSPGQMNTEAFF.

This clonotype was counted many times. The V and J genes are TRBV12-3 or TRBV12-4 and TRBJ1-5; no definite D call. The CDR3 sequence is 13 residues long. Trimming took 3 bases from V and 0 from J, leaving 3 bases between them. The CDR3 DNA reads as TGTGCCAGCAGTTTTGGTAGCAATCAGCCCCAGCATTTT. It yields the protein CASSFGSNQPQHF.

This clonotype turned up a few times. The V gene is TRBV3-1, the J gene TRBJ2-3; possibly TRBD1 for D (5 bases). Germline CDR1 is LGHDT and CDR2 is YNNKEL (reference sequence). Trimming removed 4 bases at V and 0 bases at J, with 8 bases between. The CDR3 has 14 amino acids. For the CDR3, the DNA is TGTGCCAGCAGCCCGACAGCCAGCACAGATACGCAGTATTTT. This sequence encodes CASSPTASTDTQYF.

The chain uses TRBV2 and TRBJ2-7; 8 positions agree with TRBD1. V lost 4 bases, J lost 3 bases, and 8 bases stayed unmatched. CDR3 size: 15 residues. In germline, CDR1 is SNHLY, CDR2 FYNNEI. In nucleotides, the CDR3 is TGTGCCAGCAGTGTCTGGGCAGGGGGCCGCTACGAGCAGTACGTC. Protein product: CASSVWAGGRYEQYV.

In this sample, this clonotype turned up many times. The V and J genes are TRBV5-6 and TRBJ2-1; 10 bases agree with TRBD2. Germline values: CDR1 SGHDT, CDR2 YYEEEE. J gave up 2 bases and V 2 bases, and 7 bases lay outside the gene matches. The CDR3 contains 17 residues. For the CDR3, the DNA is TGTGCCAGCAGCTTACGTCTAGCGGGAGTAACCTACAATGAGCAGTTCTTC. It specifies CASSLRLAGVTYNEQFF.

V and J are TRBV27 and TRBJ2-2; 9 bases fit TRBD1. This CDR3 is built from 16 residues. Germline V gene sequence: CDR1 MNHEY, CDR2 SMNVEV (reference sequence). Losses at the gene ends were 6 bases for V and 4 bases for J; bases not matched to a gene: 9. Here the CDR3 reads CASSRPDRGPTGELFF. CDR3 in DNA: TGTGCCAGCAGCCGACCGGACAGGGGCCCCACCGGGGAGCTGTTTTTT.

Many counts were recorded for this clonotype. Here the CDR3 reads CAIGPWEESTDTQYF. CDR3 sequence (DNA): TGTGCCATCGGCCCATGGGAGGAAAGCACAGATACGCAGTATTTT. The chain combines TRBV28 with TRBJ2-3; D may be TRBD2 (6 bases). The CDR3 runs 15 residues. V was shortened by 10 bases and J by 0 bases, with 17 bases between the two germline ends. CDR1 and CDR2 (germline): MDHEN, SYDVKM.

In this sample, this clonotype turned up many times. This chain uses TRBV5-1 with TRBJ1-1; D gene uncertain. This CDR3 has 15 amino acids. V gave up 0 bases and J gave up 0 bases, with 9 bases separating them. Germline assignment: CDR1 SGHRS and CDR2 YFSETQ. For the CDR3, the DNA is TGCGCCAGCAGCTTGGATTACGGTATGAACACTGAAGCTTTCTTT. Its translation is CASSLDYGMNTEAFF.

This clonotype was detected ten times or more. V is TRBV5-1 and J is TRBJ1-1, with TRBD1 matching over 12 bases. V lost 2 bases and J lost 1; bases outside the gene matches: 3. This CDR3 comprises 16 residues. The germline CDR1 and CDR2 sequences are SGHRS and YFSETQ. CDR3 bases: TGCGCCAGCAGCTTAGGGACAGGGGGCACGAACACTGAAGCTTTCTTT. Its protein is CASSLGTGGTNTEAFF.

There are a few counts of this clonotype. The rearrangement joins TRBV18 to TRBJ1-3, with D maybe TRBD1 (5 bases). Trimming cost V 2 bases and J 0 bases, with 11 bases left between them. The CDR3 length is 16 residues. In germline, CDR1 is KGHSH, CDR2 LQKENI. DNA of the CDR3: TGTGCCAGCTCACCAGTGGGGCGATCCTCTGGAAACACCATATATTTT. Translated, it gives CASSPVGRSSGNTIYF.

This clonotype showed up many times. The chain combines TRBV20-1 with TRBJ2-1; no clear D gene. Germline V lookup: CDR1 DFQATT, CDR2 SNEGSKA (reference sequence). The CDR3 runs to 9 residues. Deletions cut 3 bases from V and 9 bases from J, with 3 bases between. CDR3 sequence reads: CSASREQFF. In DNA form, the CDR3 reads TGCAGTGCTAGCCGTGAGCAGTTCTTC.

The chain joins TRBV6-5 to TRBJ2-3; TRBD2 aligns across 7 bases. The V segment lost 6 bases and the J segment 13 bases; nucleotides outside the gene matches: 7. This CDR3 is 11 amino acids long. Per germline, CDR1 MNHEY and CDR2 SVGAGI. The chain's CDR3 is CASSPGLVKYF. In DNA, the CDR3 is TGTGCCAGCAGCCCAGGACTAGTGAAGTATTTT.